The following is a TCR beta chain sequence with its context. The antigen remains unidentified. At least 5 micrograms of total RNA were extracted per sample. Per the germline V gene, CDR1 is SGHDN and CDR2 is FVKESK. The CDR3 totals 15 residues. The V and J ends lost 1 base and 5 bases, in that order; junction bases with no gene match: 7. This entry is derived from a study of blood T cells in healthy people across ages. Primed by a sample-barcoded 5' primer and a J-beta primer mix, a second PCR proceeded for about 7 to 11 cycles. TCRdb fed the 5' RACE reads into MiXCR, producing one record per CDR3 protein. The sample shows a few hundred thousand distinct CDR3 sequences, about 55% of them seen only once. Overall study results and limits: Relative to aged donors, long-lived donors carried more naive CD4+ cells and displayed higher diversity.

The material sequenced was blood. This clonotype originated in a man aged 60 to 75 in good health. The chain links TRBV14 to TRBJ1-1; 7 positions match TRBD1. The CDR3 DNA follows: TGTGCCAGCAGCCAAGTGGGAGGGGGCAGGACTGAAGCTTTCTTT. As protein: CASSQVGGGRTEAFF.